The 19 T cell receptor beta chains in this list originate from one sample, sequenced in a study of identical twins. TCRdb re-called the 5' RACE reads through MiXCR, storing one row per CDR3 protein. The repertoire holds hundreds of thousands of distinct CDR3 sequences, 21% seen once, with over 4% in the top ten. The sample was also reused in another study, on T cells expressing NK-cell markers.

The specimen sequenced was PBMCs. The receptors were gathered from a woman between 18 and 30 years old in good health.

This clonotype was seen a handful of times. The chain has TRBV7-2 and TRBJ1-1, with 7 bases aligning to TRBD1. In germline, CDR1 is SGHTA, CDR2 FQGNSA. The CDR3 loop spans 16 amino acids. J lost 4 bases, V lost 5 bases, and 13 bases had no gene match. The CDR3 loop reads CASSRRQGAQGTEAFF. Here the CDR3 DNA reads TGTGCCAGCAGCCGACGACAGGGAGCACAGGGCACTGAAGCTTTCTTT.

The rearrangement joins TRBV4-2 to TRBJ1-1; possible D gene TRBD1, 5 bases. V gave up 0 bases and J gave up 2 bases, with 10 bases separating them. Looked up from germline, CDR1 is LGHNA and CDR2 is YNFKEQ. The CDR3 has 15 residues. The CDR3 loop reads CASSQDAQANTEAFF. The CDR3 DNA is TGTGCCAGCAGCCAAGATGCACAGGCAAACACTGAAGCTTTCTTT.

This clonotype was counted a few times. The CDR3 sequence: CASSLNSDNEKLFF. DNA for the CDR3: TGTGCCAGCAGCCTAAACAGTGATAATGAAAAACTGTTTTTT. The chain links TRBV7-6 to TRBJ1-4; no clear D. The germline CDR1 and CDR2 sequences are SGHVS and FNYEAQ. This CDR3 contains 14 residues. V lost 5 bases to trimming and J lost 4 bases, with 11 bases between them.

This chain uses TRBV10-3 with TRBJ1-1; D is undetermined. The CDR3 totals 11 residues. Germline CDR1 ENHRY, CDR2 SYGVKD. This CDR3 is CAPPQNTEAFF. DNA for the CDR3: TGTGCACCTCCCCAGAACACTGAAGCTTTCTTT.

Ten or more counts support this clonotype. The rearrangement links TRBV15 to TRBJ1-5, with D unresolved. V gave up 0 bases and J gave up 7 bases, with 4 bases separating them. This CDR3 is 12 amino acids long. Germline CDR1 and CDR2: LNHNV and YYDKDF (reference sequence). CDR3 coding DNA: TGTGCCACCAGCAGAGATAAACAGCCCCAGCATTTT. Translated: CATSRDKQPQHF.

This clonotype was recorded only once. The chain couples TRBV7-9 to TRBJ2-1, with 9 bases that match TRBD1. The CDR3 totals 15 residues. The junction had 6 bases not matched to a gene; V was cut back by 4 bases and J by 5 bases. Germline CDR1 and CDR2: SEHNR and FQNEAQ (reference sequence). The CDR3 DNA reads TGTGCCAGCAGCTCGGTCGGGACAGGGAACAATGAGCAGTTCTTC. Encoded protein: CASSSVGTGNNEQFF.

This rearrangement joins TRBV7-9 to TRBJ1-2, with D perhaps TRBD1 (6 bases). The CDR3 loop spans 16 amino acids. Trimming took 3 bases from V and 3 from J, leaving 17 bases between them. Germline V gives CDR1 SEHNR, CDR2 FQNEAQ (reference sequence). CDR3 loop: CASSFIGTLTYYGYTF. The CDR3 DNA reads as TGTGCCAGCAGCTTTATCGGGACACTTACCTACTATGGCTACACCTTC.

This clonotype showed up just a few times. The chain links TRBV6-5 to TRBJ2-7, with TRBD1 matching over 7 bases. After removal of 2 bases from V and 2 bases from J, the junction contained 3 bases not matched to a gene. The CDR3 totals 14 residues. Germline loops: CDR1 MNHEY, CDR2 SVGAGI. CDR3 residues: CASSYLTGTYEQYF. The CDR3 nucleotides are TGTGCCAGCAGTTACCTGACAGGGACCTACGAGCAGTACTTC.

In this sample, this clonotype turned up many times. The V gene is TRBV12-3 or TRBV12-4, the J gene TRBJ1-4, with 8 bases matching TRBD1. The CDR3 spans 16 residues. J gave up 3 bases and V 6 bases, and 9 bases lay outside the gene matches. The CDR3 loop is CASSPTGVPANEKLFF. The CDR3 DNA sequence: TGTGCCAGCAGCCCGACAGGGGTTCCTGCTAATGAAAAACTGTTTTTT.

The V call is TRBV27, the J call TRBJ1-2; weak D call: TRBD1 (6 bases). The CDR3 extends over 18 amino acids. Trimming took 3 bases from V and 2 from J, leaving 22 bases between them. Germline V gives CDR1 MNHEY, CDR2 SMNVEV (reference sequence). In DNA, the CDR3 is TGTGCCAGCAGTTTTAGGGTCGGGGCCGGGGGGCTAAACTATGGCTACACCTTC. Translation: CASSFRVGAGGLNYGYTF.

This clonotype appeared many times. This chain links TRBV12-3 or TRBV12-4 with TRBJ1-2; D is ambiguous. This CDR3 region has 12 residues. V dropped 1 base and J dropped 8 bases, with 8 bases sitting between them. The CDR3 nucleotides read TGTGCCAGCAGTTTAGTGGTGGGGGGCTACACCTTC. This codes for CASSLVVGGYTF.

V usage is TRBV5-1 and J usage is TRBJ2-7; D perhaps matches TRBD2 (5 bases). This CDR3 comprises 18 residues. V was pared by 4 bases and J by 2 bases, with 25 bases between. Germline V gene sequence: CDR1 SGHRS, CDR2 YFSETQ. The CDR3 protein is CASSPYEGAVGLAYEQYF. The CDR3 coding sequence is TGCGCCAGCAGCCCTTACGAGGGAGCGGTAGGATTGGCCTACGAGCAGTACTTC.

This clonotype was picked up a small number of times. V gene TRBV5-1 combines with J gene TRBJ2-7, with D hard to call. CDR3 length equals 12 residues. V was cut by 7 bases and J by 5 bases, with 13 bases left in between. Looked up from germline, CDR1 is SGHRS and CDR2 is YFSETQ. The CDR3 region is CASRTVGHEQYF. The CDR3 region has the DNA TGCGCCAGCCGGACCGTAGGACACGAGCAGTACTTC.

This clonotype has a count of ten or more. The rearrangement joins TRBV7-9 to TRBJ2-1; possibly TRBD2 for D (6 bases). CDR3 length: 15 amino acids. The germline CDR1 and CDR2 sequences are SEHNR and FQNEAQ (reference sequence). V was pared by 1 base and J by 12 bases, with 19 bases between. The CDR3 bases are TGTGCCAGCAGCTTAGACAGTAACCCCACCGGGGGGCAGTTCTTC. Amino acid sequence: CASSLDSNPTGGQFF.

The DNA of the CDR3 is TGTGCCAGCAGCCCACAGCGGGATACGTACACCGGGGAGCTGTTTTTT. It encodes CASSPQRDTYTGELFF. The gene calls are TRBV7-6 and TRBJ2-2; 7 nucleotides align to TRBD2. There are 16 residues in the CDR3. V gave up 5 bases and J gave up 3 bases; unmatched junction bases: 9. CDR1 and CDR2 from the germline V gene are SGHVS and FNYEAQ.

This clonotype was observed a handful of times. The chain couples TRBV5-1 to TRBJ2-7; D perhaps matches TRBD2 (6 bases). This CDR3 contains 14 residues. Germline assignment: CDR1 SGHRS and CDR2 YFSETQ. V was shortened by 0 bases and J by 3 bases, with 10 bases between the two germline ends. CDR3 sequence: CASSLDGGFYEQYF. Here the CDR3 DNA reads TGCGCCAGCAGCTTGGATGGAGGGTTCTACGAGCAGTACTTC.

There are many counts of this clonotype. V gene TRBV7-8 combines with J gene TRBJ1-1, with D uncertain. CDR1 and CDR2 (germline): SGHVS, FQNEAQ. The CDR3 length is 13 residues. Trimming removed 5 bases at V and 1 base at J, with 8 bases between. The DNA of the CDR3 is TGTGCCAGCAGCCTCCGACAGAACACTGAAGCTTTCTTT. Encoded protein: CASSLRQNTEAFF.

The chain links TRBV10-3 to TRBJ1-5, with D perhaps matching TRBD1 (6 bases). The V gene lost 6 bases and the J gene lost 1 base, with 10 bases spanning the gap. This CDR3 spans 14 amino acids. Germline V lookup: CDR1 ENHRY, CDR2 SYGVKD. CDR3 protein: CAIRDGGSNQPQHF. The CDR3 DNA sequence: TGTGCCATCAGGGACGGGGGCAGCAATCAGCCCCAGCATTTT.

Only a few counts were recorded for this clonotype. The V and J genes are TRBV12-5 and TRBJ1-5; D remains ambiguous. The germline V and J ends were trimmed by 1 base and 5 bases, with 9 bases remaining between them. This CDR3 spans 14 amino acids. CDR1 is LGHNT, CDR2 FRNRAP, per germline. Here the CDR3 DNA reads TGTGCTAGTGGTTTGGAGGGAGGCTATCAGCCCCAGCATTTT. Amino acid sequence: CASGLEGGYQPQHF. Supplemented by reference TRBV12-5 and TRBJ1-5, the full variable domain reads DARVTQTPRHKVTEMGQEVTMRCQPILGHNTVFWYRQTMMQGLELLAYFRNRAPLDDSGMPKDRFSAEMPDATLATLKIQPSEPRDSAVYFCASGLEGGYQPQHFGDGTRLSIL.